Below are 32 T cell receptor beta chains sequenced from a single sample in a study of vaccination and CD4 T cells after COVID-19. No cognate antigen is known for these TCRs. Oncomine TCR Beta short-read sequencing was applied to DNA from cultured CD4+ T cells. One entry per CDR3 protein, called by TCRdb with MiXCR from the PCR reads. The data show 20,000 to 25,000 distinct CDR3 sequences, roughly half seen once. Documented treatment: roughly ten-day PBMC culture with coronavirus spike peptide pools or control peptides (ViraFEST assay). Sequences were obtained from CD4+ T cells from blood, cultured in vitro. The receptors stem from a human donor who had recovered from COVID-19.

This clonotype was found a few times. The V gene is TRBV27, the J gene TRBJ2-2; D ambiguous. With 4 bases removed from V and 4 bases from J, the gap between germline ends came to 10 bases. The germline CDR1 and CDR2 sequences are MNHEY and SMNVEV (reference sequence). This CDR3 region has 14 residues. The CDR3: CASSSSQPTGELFF. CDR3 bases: TGTGCCAGCAGTTCCTCACAGCCCACCGGGGAGCTGTTTTTT.

CDR3 residues: CASSLVRVSNEKLFF. DNA of the CDR3: TGTGCCAGCAGCTTAGTGAGAGTATCTAATGAAAAACTGTTTTTT. The rearrangement links TRBV7-9 to TRBJ1-4, with D hard to call. Germline lookup yields CDR1 SEHNR and CDR2 FQNEAQ (reference sequence). The CDR3 sequence is 15 residues long. Trimming took 1 base from V and 3 from J, leaving 9 bases between them. The full variable domain, with the rest looked up from reference TRBV7-9 and TRBJ1-4, is DTGVSQNPRHKITKRGQNVTFRCDPISEHNRLYWYRQTLGQGPEFLTYFQNEAQLEKSRLLSDRFSAERPKGSFSTLEIQRTEQGDSAMYLCASSLVRVSNEKLFFGSGTQLSVL.

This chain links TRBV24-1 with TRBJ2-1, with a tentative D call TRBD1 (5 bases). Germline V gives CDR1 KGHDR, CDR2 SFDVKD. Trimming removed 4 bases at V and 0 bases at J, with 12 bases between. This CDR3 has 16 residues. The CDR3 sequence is CATSEVGPSSYNEQFF. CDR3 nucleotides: TGTGCCACCAGTGAGGTGGGGCCGAGCTCCTACAATGAGCAGTTCTTC.

The CDR3 region has the DNA TGTGCCAGCAGCTTTGACAGGGGATTGGGTAATGAAAAACTGTTTTTT. Its translation is CASSFDRGLGNEKLFF. J is TRBJ1-4 and V is TRBV7-9, with TRBD1 matching over 8 bases. Germline V CDR1 and CDR2: SEHNR, FQNEAQ (reference sequence). This CDR3 is 16 amino acids long. V was pared by 3 bases and J by 4 bases, with 7 bases of the junction left unmatched.

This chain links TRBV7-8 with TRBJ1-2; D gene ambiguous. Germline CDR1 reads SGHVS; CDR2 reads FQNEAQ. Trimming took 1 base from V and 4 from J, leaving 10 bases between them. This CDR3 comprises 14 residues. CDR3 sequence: CASSLGGSGYGYTF. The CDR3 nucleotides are TGTGCCAGCAGCTTAGGGGGAAGTGGCTATGGCTACACCTTC.

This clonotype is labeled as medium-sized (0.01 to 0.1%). In DNA form, the CDR3 reads TGTGCCACCAGCAGAGATGCGGTGGGACTGGCCGGGGAGCTGTTTTTT. This sequence encodes CATSRDAVGLAGELFF. This chain uses TRBV15 with TRBJ2-2; perhaps TRBD2 as D (6 bases). This CDR3 contains 16 residues. The germline V gene has CDR1 LNHNV and CDR2 YYDKDF (reference sequence). V was pared by 0 bases and J by 6 bases, with 14 bases between.

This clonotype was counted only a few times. The CDR3 reads CASSERFMRGYTF. The CDR3 coding sequence is TGTGCCAGCAGTGAAAGGTTCATGAGGGGCTACACCTTC. The rearrangement links TRBV2 to TRBJ1-2; D is undetermined. V lost 2 bases to trimming and J lost 8 bases, with 12 bases between them. Germline lookup yields CDR1 SNHLY and CDR2 FYNNEI. This CDR3 spans 13 amino acids. The complete variable domain, with remaining parts taken from reference TRBV2 and TRBJ1-2, reads EPEVTQTPSHQVTQMGQEVILRCVPISNHLYFYWYRQILGQKVEFLVSFYNNEISEKSEIFDDQFSVERPDGSNFTLKIRSTKLEDSAMYFCASSERFMRGYTFGSGTRLTVV.

For the CDR3, the DNA is TGTGCCAGCAGCGGGGGGGGGCCTACGACTGAAGCTTTCTTT. Its protein is CASSGGGPTTEAFF. The V gene is TRBV28, the J gene TRBJ1-1, with a weak D call TRBD1 (6 bases). In germline, CDR1 is MDHEN, CDR2 SYDVKM. The CDR3 loop spans 14 amino acids. Trimming left V 6 bases short and J 5 bases short, with 16 bases between.

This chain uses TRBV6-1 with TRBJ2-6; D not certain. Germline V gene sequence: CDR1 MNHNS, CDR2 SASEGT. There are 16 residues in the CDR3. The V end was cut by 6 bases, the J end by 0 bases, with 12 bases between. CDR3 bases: TGTGCCAGCAGGTTGGGCGGTCGCTCTGGGGCCAACGTCCTGACTTTC. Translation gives CASRLGGRSGANVLTF.

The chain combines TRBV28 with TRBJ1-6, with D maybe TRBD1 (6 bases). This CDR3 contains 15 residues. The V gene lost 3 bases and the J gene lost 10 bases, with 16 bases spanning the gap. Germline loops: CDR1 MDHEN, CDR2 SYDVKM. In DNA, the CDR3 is TGTGCCAGCAGTTTCGCGGACAGCACCCAATCACCCCTCCACTTT. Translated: CASSFADSTQSPLHF.

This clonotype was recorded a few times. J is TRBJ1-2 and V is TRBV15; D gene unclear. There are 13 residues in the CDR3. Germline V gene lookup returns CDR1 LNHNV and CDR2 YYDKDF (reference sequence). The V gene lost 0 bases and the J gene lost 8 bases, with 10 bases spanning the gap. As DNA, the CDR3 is TGTGCCACCAGCAGAGATAAGCAGTGGGGCTACACCTTC. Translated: CATSRDKQWGYTF. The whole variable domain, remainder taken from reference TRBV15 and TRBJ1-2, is DAMVIQNPRYQVTQFGKPVTLSCSQTLNHNVMYWYQQKSSQAPKLLFHYYDKDFNNEADTPDNFQSRRPNTSFCFLDIRSPGLGDTAMYLCATSRDKQWGYTFGSGTRLTVV.

The CDR3 is CASSLSQSNTEAFF. In DNA form, the CDR3 reads TGTGCCAGCAGCTTAAGCCAGTCGAACACTGAAGCTTTCTTT. This chain uses TRBV7-9 with TRBJ1-1; no definite D call. CDR1 and CDR2 (germline): SEHNR, FQNEAQ (reference sequence). The CDR3 contains 14 residues. Trimming removed 2 bases from V and 1 base from J, with 8 bases in between.

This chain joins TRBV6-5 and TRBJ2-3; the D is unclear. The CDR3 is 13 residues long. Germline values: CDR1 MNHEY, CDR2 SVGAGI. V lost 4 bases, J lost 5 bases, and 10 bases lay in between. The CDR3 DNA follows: TGTGCCAGCAGTTTCCTTGGGCTAGATACGCAGTATTTT. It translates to CASSFLGLDTQYF.

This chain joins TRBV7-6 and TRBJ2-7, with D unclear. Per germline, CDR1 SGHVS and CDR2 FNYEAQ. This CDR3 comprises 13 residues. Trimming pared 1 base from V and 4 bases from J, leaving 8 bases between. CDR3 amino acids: CASSLVREYEQYF. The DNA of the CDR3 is TGTGCCAGCAGCTTAGTGCGAGAGTACGAGCAGTACTTC. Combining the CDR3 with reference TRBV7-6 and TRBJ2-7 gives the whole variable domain GAGVSQSPRYKVTKRGQDVALRCDPISGHVSLYWYRQALGQGPEFLTYFNYEAQQDKSGLPNDRFSAERPEGSISTLTIQRTEQRDSAMYRCASSLVREYEQYFGPGTRLTVT.

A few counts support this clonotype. The CDR3 loop is CASSLERGLNQPQHF. The CDR3 DNA sequence: TGTGCCAGCAGCTTAGAAAGGGGGCTCAATCAGCCCCAGCATTTT. The rearrangement joins TRBV7-2 to TRBJ1-5, with TRBD1 identical over 7 bases. From germline, CDR1 is SGHTA and CDR2 FQGNSA. The CDR3 runs to 15 residues. After removal of 1 base from V and 3 bases from J, the junction contained 3 bases not matched to a gene.

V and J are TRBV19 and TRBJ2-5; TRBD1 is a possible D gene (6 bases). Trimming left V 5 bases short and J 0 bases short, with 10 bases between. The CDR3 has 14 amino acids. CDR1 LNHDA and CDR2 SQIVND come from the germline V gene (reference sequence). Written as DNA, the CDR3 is TGTGCCAGTAGTTTAAGACAGGACCAAGAGACCCAGTACTTC. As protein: CASSLRQDQETQYF.

Here the CDR3 DNA reads TGTGCCAGCAGCATGGACAGGGACACTGAAGCTTTCTTT. Its translation is CASSMDRDTEAFF. The chain links TRBV6-2 or TRBV6-3 to TRBJ1-1, with 8 bases aligning to TRBD1. Losses at the gene ends were 6 bases for V and 3 bases for J; bases not matched to a gene: 3. In germline, CDR1 is MNHEY, CDR2 SVGEGT. The CDR3 sequence is 13 residues long.

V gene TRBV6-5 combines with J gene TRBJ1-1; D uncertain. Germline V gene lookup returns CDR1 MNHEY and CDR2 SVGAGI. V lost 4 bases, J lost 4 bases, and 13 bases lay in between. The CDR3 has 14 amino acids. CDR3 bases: TGTGCCAGCAGTTCCAGTGCGGGAGGCACTGAAGCTTTCTTT. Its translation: CASSSSAGGTEAFF.

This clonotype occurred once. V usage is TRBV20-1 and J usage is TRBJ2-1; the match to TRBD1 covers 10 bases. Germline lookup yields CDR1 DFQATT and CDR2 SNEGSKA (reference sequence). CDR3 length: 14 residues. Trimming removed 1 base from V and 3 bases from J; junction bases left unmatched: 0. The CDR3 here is CSARGTGGYNEQFF. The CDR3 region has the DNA TGCAGTGCTAGAGGGACAGGGGGCTACAATGAGCAGTTCTTC.

The CDR3 protein is CASNLQGIRAGFRAFF. Written as DNA, the CDR3 is TGTGCCAGCAACCTACAGGGGATAAGGGCCGGGTTTCGAGCTTTCTTT. The chain is built from TRBV2 and TRBJ1-1; 7 nucleotides align to TRBD1. J lost 10 bases, V lost 7 bases, and 21 bases had no gene match. Looked up from germline, CDR1 is SNHLY and CDR2 is FYNNEI. The CDR3 totals 16 residues. Using reference TRBV2 and TRBJ1-1 for the parts outside the CDR3, the full variable domain is EPEVTQTPSHQVTQMGQEVILRCVPISNHLYFYWYRQILGQKVEFLVSFYNNEISEKSEIFDDQFSVERPDGSNFTLKIRSTKLEDSAMYFCASNLQGIRAGFRAFFGQGTRLTVV.

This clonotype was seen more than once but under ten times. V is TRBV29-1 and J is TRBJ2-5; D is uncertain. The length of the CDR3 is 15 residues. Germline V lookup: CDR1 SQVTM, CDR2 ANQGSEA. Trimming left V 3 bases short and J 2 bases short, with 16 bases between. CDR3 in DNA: TGCAGCGTTGATGGGGTTAATAGACCTCAAGAGACCCAGTACTTC. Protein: CSVDGVNRPQETQYF.

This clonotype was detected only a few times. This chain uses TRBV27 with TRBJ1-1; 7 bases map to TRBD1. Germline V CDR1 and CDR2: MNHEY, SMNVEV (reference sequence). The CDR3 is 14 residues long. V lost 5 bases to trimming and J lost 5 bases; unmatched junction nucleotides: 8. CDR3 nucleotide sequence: TGTGCCAGCAGTATCTACAGGGGAGATACTGAAGCTTTCTTT. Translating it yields CASSIYRGDTEAFF.

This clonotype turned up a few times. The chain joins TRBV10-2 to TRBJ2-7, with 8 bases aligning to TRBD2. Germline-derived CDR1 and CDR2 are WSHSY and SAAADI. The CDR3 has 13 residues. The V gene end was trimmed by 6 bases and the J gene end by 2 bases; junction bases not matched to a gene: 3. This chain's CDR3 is CASRRAGAYEQYF. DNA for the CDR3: TGCGCCAGCAGACGAGCGGGGGCCTACGAGCAGTACTTC.

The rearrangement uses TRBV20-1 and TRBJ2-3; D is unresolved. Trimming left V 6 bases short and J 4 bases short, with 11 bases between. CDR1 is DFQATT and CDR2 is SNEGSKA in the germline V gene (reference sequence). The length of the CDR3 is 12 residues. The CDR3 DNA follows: TGCAGTGCCCCGAGCGTCGCAGATACGCAGTATTTT. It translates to CSAPSVADTQYF.

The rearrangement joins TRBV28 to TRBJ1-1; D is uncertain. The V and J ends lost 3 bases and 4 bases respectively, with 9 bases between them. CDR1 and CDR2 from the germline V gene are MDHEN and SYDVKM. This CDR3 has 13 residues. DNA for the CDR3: TGTGCCAGCAGTTTGGCTTGGGGCACTGAAGCTTTCTTT. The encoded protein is CASSLAWGTEAFF.

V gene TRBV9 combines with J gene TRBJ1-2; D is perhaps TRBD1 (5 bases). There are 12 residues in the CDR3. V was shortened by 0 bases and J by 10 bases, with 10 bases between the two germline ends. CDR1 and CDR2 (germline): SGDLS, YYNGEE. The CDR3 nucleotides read TGTGCCAGCAGCGTAGGTGACAGCTACTACACCTTC. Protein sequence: CASSVGDSYYTF.

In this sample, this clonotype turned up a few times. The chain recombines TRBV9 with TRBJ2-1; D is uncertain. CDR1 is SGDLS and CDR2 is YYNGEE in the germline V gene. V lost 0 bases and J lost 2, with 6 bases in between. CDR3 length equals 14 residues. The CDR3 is CASSVGTAYNEQFF. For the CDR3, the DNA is TGTGCCAGCAGCGTAGGTACAGCCTACAATGAGCAGTTCTTC.

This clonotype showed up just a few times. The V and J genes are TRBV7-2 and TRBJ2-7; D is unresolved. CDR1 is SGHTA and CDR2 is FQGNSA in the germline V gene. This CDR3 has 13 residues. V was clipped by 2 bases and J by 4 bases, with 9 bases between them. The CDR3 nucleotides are TGTGCCAGCAGCTTATGGGAAAATTACGAGCAGTACTTC. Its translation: CASSLWENYEQYF.

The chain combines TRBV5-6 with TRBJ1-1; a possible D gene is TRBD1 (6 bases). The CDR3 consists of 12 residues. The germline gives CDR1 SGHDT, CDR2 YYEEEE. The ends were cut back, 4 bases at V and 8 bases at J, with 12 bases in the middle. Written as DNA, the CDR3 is TGTGCCAGCAGCCTCCGGACAGACGAAGCTTTCTTT. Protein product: CASSLRTDEAFF. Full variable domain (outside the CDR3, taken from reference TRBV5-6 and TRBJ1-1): DAGVTQSPTHLIKTRGQQVTLRCSPKSGHDTVSWYQQALGQGPQFIFQYYEEEERQRGNFPDRFSGHQFPNYSSELNVNALLLGDSALYLCASSLRTDEAFFGQGTRLTVV.

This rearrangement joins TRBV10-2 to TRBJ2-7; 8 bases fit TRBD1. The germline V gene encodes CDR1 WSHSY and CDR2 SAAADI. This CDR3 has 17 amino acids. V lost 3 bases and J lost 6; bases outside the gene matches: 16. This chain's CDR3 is CASSEVYIGTGFAEQYF. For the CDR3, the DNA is TGCGCCAGCAGTGAAGTGTATATCGGGACAGGTTTCGCCGAGCAGTACTTC.

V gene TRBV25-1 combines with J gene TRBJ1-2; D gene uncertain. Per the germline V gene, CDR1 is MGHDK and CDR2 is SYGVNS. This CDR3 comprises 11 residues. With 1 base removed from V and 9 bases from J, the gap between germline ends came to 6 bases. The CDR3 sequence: CASSESLRYTF. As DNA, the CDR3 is TGTGCCAGCAGTGAATCCCTACGCTACACCTTC.

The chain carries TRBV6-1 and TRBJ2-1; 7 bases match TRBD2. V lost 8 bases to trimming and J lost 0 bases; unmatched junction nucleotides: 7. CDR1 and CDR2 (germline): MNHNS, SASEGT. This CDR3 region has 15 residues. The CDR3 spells CASRKRGVSYNEQFF. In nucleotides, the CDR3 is TGTGCCAGCCGTAAGCGGGGAGTCTCCTACAATGAGCAGTTCTTC.